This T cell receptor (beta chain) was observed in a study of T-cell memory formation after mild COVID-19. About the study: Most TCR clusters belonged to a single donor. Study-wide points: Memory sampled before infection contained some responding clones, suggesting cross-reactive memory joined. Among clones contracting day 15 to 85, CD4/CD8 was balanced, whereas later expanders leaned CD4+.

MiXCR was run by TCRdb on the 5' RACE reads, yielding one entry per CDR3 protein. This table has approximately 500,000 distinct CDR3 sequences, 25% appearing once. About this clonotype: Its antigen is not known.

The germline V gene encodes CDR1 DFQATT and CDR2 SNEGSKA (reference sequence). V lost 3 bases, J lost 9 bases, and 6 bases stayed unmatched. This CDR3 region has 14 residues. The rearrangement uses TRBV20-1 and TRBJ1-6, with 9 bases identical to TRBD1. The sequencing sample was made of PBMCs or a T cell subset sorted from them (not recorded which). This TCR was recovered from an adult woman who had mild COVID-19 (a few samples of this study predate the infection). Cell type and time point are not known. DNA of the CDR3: TGCAGTGCTAGGCCGGGACAGGGAGGTTCACCCCTCCACTTT. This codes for CSARPGQGGSPLHF.